The rows below give T cell receptor beta chains drawn from one sample of a study of regulatory T cells in long-lasting Graves disease. Via MiXCR, TCRdb re-called the multiplex PCR reads, giving one row per CDR3 protein. In the table there are around 400,000 distinct CDR3 sequences, over 14% of which are singletons. Separately, the same data were catalogued under a study of T cells in Graves' hyperthyroidism and ophthalmopathy.

Sample: peripheral blood mononuclear cells (PBMCs), taken at new diagnosis, from a patient treated with antithyroid drugs. The receptors here all came from a woman aged 40 to 55 with Graves disease. The CDR3 runs from the conserved cysteine through the conserved F or W. A D gene is named only where the DNA matches it firmly. For some rows the clone size is stated as once, few or many, or as a class when expanded; others skip it.

TGTGCCAGCAGCGACCGGGACTACCCCTACACCGGGGAGCTGTTTTTT,CASSDRDYPYTGELFF,NA,TRBD2,TRBJ2-2,TRBV9
TGTGCCACCGCCGGACAGGGCCGCTACGAGCAGTACTTC,CATAGQGRYEQYF,NA,TRBD1,TRBJ2-7,TRBV19
TGTGCCAGCAGTTTCTTCCCCAGCAGGGGCCCGAGTGGCTACACCTTC,CASSFFPSRGPSGYTF,NA,NA,TRBJ1-2,TRBV27
TGTGCCAGCAGCCCGGGGGAGAGGGGATTGACTTCACCCCTCCACTTT,CASSPGERGLTSPLHF,many,NA,TRBJ1-6,TRBV7-9
TGTGCCAGCAGCTTAGAGGGGGCAACTAATGAAAAACTGTTTTTT,CASSLEGATNEKLFF,many,NA,TRBJ1-4,TRBV28
TGCAGTGCTAGAGTTTTACAGGGGGAAGGGAAACTGTTTTTT,CSARVLQGEGKLFF,many,TRBD1,TRBJ1-4,TRBV20-1
TGCAGCGTTGAGGGGACGGAGGAGTCCTACGAGCAGTACTTC,CSVEGTEESYEQYF,many,NA,TRBJ2-7,TRBV29-1
TGTGCCAGCAGCCACGAGGGCTTCTCCTACGAGCAGTACTTC,CASSHEGFSYEQYF,many,NA,TRBJ2-7,TRBV14
TGTGCCAGCAGTCCTAGGCGCGGACAGGACTTAGCTTTCTTT,CASSPRRGQDLAFF,few,TRBD1,TRBJ1-1,TRBV6-1
TGTGCCAGCAGTTTAGTGGCCTCAGGATATGGCTACACCTTC,CASSLVASGYGYTF,NA,NA,TRBJ1-2,TRBV28
TGTGCCAGCACGGAGGGAAACAATCAGCCCCAGCATTTT,CASTEGNNQPQHF,many,NA,TRBJ1-5,TRBV12-3/TRBV12-4
TGTGCCAGCAGTTCCCAAGGGGCTAGCGGGAGGGAGTTCTTC,CASSSQGASGREFF,many,TRBD2,TRBJ2-1,TRBV27
TGCGCCAGCAGCCATAGCGGGAGCCCCACAGATACGCAGTATTTT,CASSHSGSPTDTQYF,NA,TRBD2,TRBJ2-3,TRBV5-1
TGTGCCAGCAGTTCCTACAGGGACTACGAGCAGTACTTC,CASSSYRDYEQYF,few,NA,TRBJ2-7,TRBV6-5
TGTGCCAGCAGTTACGAGGCGGGAGCGTGGTACGAGCAGTACTTC,CASSYEAGAWYEQYF,NA,TRBD2,TRBJ2-7,TRBV6-5
TGTGCCATCAGTGGACAGGGCTCCTACGAGCAGTACTTC,CAISGQGSYEQYF,NA,TRBD1,TRBJ2-7,TRBV10-3
TGTGCCAGCAGCTTCGTACAGGGGACGAACACTGAAGCTTTCTTT,CASSFVQGTNTEAFF,many,TRBD1,TRBJ1-1,TRBV7-6
TGTGCCAGCAGCCGGGGAGGGCCGGGGAGGATGGAGTTCTTC,CASSRGGPGRMEFF,NA,TRBD2,TRBJ2-1,TRBV11-3
TGCGCCAGCAGCTATGGCCGACAAAGGATAGGGGTCGAGACCCAGTACTTC,CASSYGRQRIGVETQYF,few,NA,TRBJ2-5,TRBV5-1
TGTGCCAGCAGCCGGACTAGCCGCACAGATACGCAGTATTTT,CASSRTSRTDTQYF,many,TRBD2,TRBJ2-3,TRBV7-2
TGTGCCAGTAGCGGGGTCTCCTACAATGAGCAGTTCTTC,CASSGVSYNEQFF,few,NA,TRBJ2-1,TRBV19
TGTGCCAGCAGTTTTGTACAGGGAAACACTGAAGCTTTCTTT,CASSFVQGNTEAFF,many,NA,TRBJ1-1,TRBV12-3/TRBV12-4
TGTGCCAGTAGTCTTGAAAGGGCCCGGGGGATCGCAGATACGCAGTATTTT,CASSLERARGIADTQYF,NA,NA,TRBJ2-3,TRBV19
TGTGCCAGCAGCCGGACTAGACGAACAGATACGCAGTATTTT,CASSRTRRTDTQYF,many,TRBD2,TRBJ2-3,TRBV12-3/TRBV12-4
TGTGCCAGCTCACCCCCACAGCTCCAGGGATACAATGAGCAGTTCTTC,CASSPPQLQGYNEQFF,many,NA,TRBJ2-1,TRBV18
TGTGCCAGCAGTTTATCTCCTTATCAGCCCCAGCATTTT,CASSLSPYQPQHF,NA,NA,TRBJ1-5,TRBV27
TGTGCCAGCAGTTTAGTCGGGACAGGGGTGCGGGAGACCCAGTACTTC,CASSLVGTGVRETQYF,NA,TRBD1,TRBJ2-5,TRBV12-3/TRBV12-4
TGTGCCAGCAGCCCCTTGCAGCGATCCAACTCCTACAATGAGCAGTTCTTC,CASSPLQRSNSYNEQFF,many,NA,TRBJ2-1,TRBV28
TGTGCCAGCAGTTTAATGGACAGGGGTTACGAGCAGTACTTC,CASSLMDRGYEQYF,many,TRBD1,TRBJ2-7,TRBV28
TGTGCCAGCAGTGAACAGGGGGTTGTAGTTATGAACACTGAAGCTTTCTTT,CASSEQGVVVMNTEAFF,many,TRBD1,TRBJ1-1,TRBV2